The source of this TCR beta chain is a study of control samples from healthy donors and cancer patients. Germline lookup yields CDR1 SGHRS and CDR2 YFSETQ. This CDR3 is 15 amino acids long. V gave up 6 bases and J gave up 9 bases, with 22 bases separating them. Method: immunoSEQ multiplex PCR; TCRdb's copy keeps in-frame clones and lacks some. The table has roughly 88,000 clones, about 89% seen once. Points on this clone: The sample holds other DNA sequences that translate to the same CDR3.

This chain joins TRBV5-1 and TRBJ2-1; D is possibly TRBD2 (5 bases). Sequencing was carried out using blood. This receptor was taken from a woman aged 30 to 39 in good health. CDR3 protein: CASIRSLTGGGEQFF. CDR3 in DNA: TGCGCCAGCATCCGCTCCCTTACTGGAGGTGGTGAGCAGTTCTTC.